What follows are 12 T cell receptor beta chains derived from one specimen sequenced in a study of blood T cell repertoires in COVID-19. Using immunoSEQ multiplex PCR, the repertoire was profiled, and TCRdb retains in-frame clones only, with some absent. This sample yields around 99,000 clones, of which 84% are seen a single time; under 7% belongs to the top ten. The source material was peripheral blood. These receptors came from a woman aged 45-59 years with acute or convalescent COVID-19.

The J gene is TRBJ2-7, the V gene TRBV6-5; 10 nucleotides line up with TRBD2. Germline assignment: CDR1 MNHEY and CDR2 SVGAGI. The CDR3 is 15 amino acids. J lost 7 bases, V lost 6 bases, and 12 bases had no gene match. CDR3 bases: TGTGCCAGCAGCCCCCGCAGCGGGGGGGCCGGGGAGCAGTACTTC. Amino acid sequence: CASSPRSGGAGEQYF.

The chain uses TRBV2 and TRBJ2-5; 10 bases align to TRBD1. The V gene end was trimmed by 7 bases and the J gene end by 3 bases; junction bases not matched to a gene: 2. The CDR3 length is 13 residues. CDR1 is SNHLY, CDR2 FYNNEI, per germline. For the CDR3, the DNA is TGTGCCAGCAAAGGGACAGGGGAAGAGACCCAGTACTTC. It translates to CASKGTGEETQYF.

This clone occurred once. V is TRBV9 and J is TRBJ1-6; TRBD1 matches at 7 bases. This CDR3 region has 15 residues. Looked up from germline, CDR1 is SGDLS and CDR2 is YYNGEE. With V trimmed by 3 bases and J by 10 bases, 10 bases remained unmatched. The DNA of the CDR3 is TGTGCCAGCAGCGCCAAAGGGGGCTTCGGGTCACCCCTCCACTTT. Residues: CASSAKGGFGSPLHF.

The rearrangement joins TRBV30 to TRBJ1-2; D is undetermined. The V gene's germline CDR1 is GTSNPN and CDR2 SVGIG (reference sequence). This CDR3 spans 15 amino acids. The V end was cut by 5 bases, the J end by 4 bases, with 20 bases between. This chain's CDR3 is CAWAPHPLLAYGYTF. The CDR3 nucleotides read TGTGCCTGGGCTCCCCATCCACTTCTAGCCTATGGCTACACCTTC.

The rearrangement uses TRBV25-1 and TRBJ1-3; TRBD1 aligns across 7 bases. With V trimmed by 7 bases and J by 4 bases, 7 bases remained unmatched. CDR3 length: 14 amino acids. Germline CDR1 and CDR2: MGHDK and SYGVNS. This CDR3 reads CASTDRDTGNTIYF. As DNA, the CDR3 is TGTGCCAGCACTGACAGGGACACAGGAAACACCATATATTTT.

CDR3 sequence: CASSQDTNTGELFF. The CDR3 nucleotides read TGCGCCAGCAGCCAGGACACAAACACCGGGGAGCTGTTTTTT. The genes are TRBV5-1 and TRBJ2-2, with D possibly matching TRBD1 (5 bases). Trimming removed 4 bases from V and 2 bases from J, with 9 bases in between. The CDR3 sequence is 14 residues long. From germline, CDR1 is SGHRS and CDR2 YFSETQ.

J is TRBJ1-1 and V is TRBV4-2; maybe TRBD1 (5 bases). The CDR3 runs 17 residues. Germline assignment: CDR1 LGHNA and CDR2 YNFKEQ. Deletions cut 1 base from V and 0 bases from J, with 15 bases between. The CDR3 protein is CASSQGQSKLLNTEAFF. The CDR3 nucleotides read TGTGCCAGCAGCCAAGGACAGTCGAAACTCCTGAACACTGAAGCTTTCTTT.

The chain recombines TRBV2 with TRBJ1-1, with 8 bases matching TRBD1. CDR1 and CDR2 from the germline V gene are SNHLY and FYNNEI. The length of the CDR3 is 14 residues. Trimming removed 6 bases from V and 3 bases from J; junction bases left unmatched: 6. CDR3 amino acids: CASRQGVGYTEAFF. In nucleotides, the CDR3 is TGTGCCAGCAGACAGGGGGTAGGGTACACTGAAGCTTTCTTT.

In this sample, this clone turned up once. The rearrangement links TRBV18 to TRBJ1-4; the D is unclear. The CDR3 extends over 13 amino acids. Germline V CDR1 and CDR2: KGHSH, LQKENI. Trimming took 6 bases from V and 3 from J, leaving 8 bases between them. CDR3 loop: CASSRMPNEKLFF. The CDR3, as DNA: TGTGCCAGCTCGCGGATGCCTAATGAAAAACTGTTTTTT.

This sequence joins TRBV10-3 and TRBJ2-1; a weak D match, TRBD2 (6 bases). The length of the CDR3 is 16 residues. Trimming pared 0 bases from V and 4 bases from J, leaving 13 bases between. In germline, CDR1 is ENHRY, CDR2 SYGVKD. CDR3 sequence: CAISESLAGLYNEQFF. CDR3 nucleotides: TGTGCCATCAGTGAGTCCCTGGCGGGGCTTTACAATGAGCAGTTCTTC.

With regard to this clone: An end of the junction differs from the germline gene, which may be a read error. The chain joins TRBV12-3 or TRBV12-4 to TRBJ2-7, with D hard to call. The length of the CDR3 is 13 residues. CDR3 amino acids: CASSSYTPYERYF. The DNA for the CDR3 is TGTGCCAGCAGTTCGTACACCCCCTACGAGCGGTACTTC.

This chain connects TRBV2 to TRBJ1-4; D call uncertain. Trimming shortened V by 1 base and J by 8 bases, and 17 bases separated the two germline ends. CDR1 and CDR2 (germline): SNHLY, FYNNEI. The CDR3 loop spans 16 amino acids. Here the CDR3 reads CASSEEAAGVGEKLFF. The CDR3 DNA reads as TGTGCCAGCAGTGAAGAAGCGGCAGGTGTCGGGGAAAAACTGTTTTTT. Full variable domain (remainder filled in from reference TRBV2 and TRBJ1-4): EPEVTQTPSHQVTQMGQEVILRCVPISNHLYFYWYRQILGQKVEFLVSFYNNEISEKSEIFDDQFSVERPDGSNFTLKIRSTKLEDSAMYFCASSEEAAGVGEKLFFGSGTQLSVL.